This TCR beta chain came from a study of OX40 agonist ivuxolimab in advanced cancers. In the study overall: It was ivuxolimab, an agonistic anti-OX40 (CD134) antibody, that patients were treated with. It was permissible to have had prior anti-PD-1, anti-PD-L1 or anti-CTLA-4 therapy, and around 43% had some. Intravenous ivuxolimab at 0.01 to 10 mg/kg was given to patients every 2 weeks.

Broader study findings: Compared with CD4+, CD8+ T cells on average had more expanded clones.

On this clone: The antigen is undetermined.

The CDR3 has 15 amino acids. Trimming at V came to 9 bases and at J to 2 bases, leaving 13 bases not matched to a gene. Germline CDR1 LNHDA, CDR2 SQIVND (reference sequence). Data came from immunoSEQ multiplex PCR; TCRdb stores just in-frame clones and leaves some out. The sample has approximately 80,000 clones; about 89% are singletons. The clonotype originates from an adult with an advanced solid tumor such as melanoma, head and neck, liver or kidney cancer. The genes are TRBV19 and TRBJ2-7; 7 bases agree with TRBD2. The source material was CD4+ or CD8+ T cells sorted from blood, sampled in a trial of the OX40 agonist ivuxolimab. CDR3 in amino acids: CASQRGGQGAYEQYF. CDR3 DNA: TGTGCCAGCCAGAGGGGAGGGCAGGGAGCCTACGAGCAGTACTTC.